What follows are 24 T cell receptor beta chains derived from one specimen sequenced in a study of blood T cells in healthy people across ages. PCR was performed a second time for roughly 6 to 12 cycles using a sample-barcoded 5' primer and a J-beta primer mix. One entry per CDR3 protein, called by TCRdb with MiXCR from the 5' RACE reads. The table lists approximately 780,000 distinct CDR3 sequences, about a quarter of them singletons. The same data also contributed to another study, on T cells of mothers and their children.

The sample taken for sequencing was blood. Receptors originate from a boy aged 5-17 years in good health.

This clonotype turned up a few times. The chain uses TRBV6-5 and TRBJ1-1; no definite D call. Trimming removed 5 bases from V and 3 bases from J, with 16 bases in between. Germline CDR1 reads MNHEY; CDR2 reads SVGAGI. There are 15 residues in the CDR3. The CDR3 here is CASSGRQRRDTEAFF. As DNA, the CDR3 is TGTGCCAGCAGTGGCCGTCAACGGAGGGACACTGAAGCTTTCTTT.

The rearrangement links TRBV7-2 to TRBJ1-5; D is perhaps TRBD1 (5 bases). Deletions cut 7 bases from V and 1 base from J, with 8 bases between. Germline values: CDR1 SGHTA, CDR2 FQGNSA. This CDR3 has 13 amino acids. CDR3 in amino acids: CASTRQSNQPQHF. The CDR3 bases are TGTGCCAGCACTCGACAGAGCAATCAGCCCCAGCATTTT.

In this sample, this clonotype turned up a few times. The chain combines TRBV21-1 with TRBJ2-5. The J call may not be correct, given that the DNA end is closer to TRBJ2-7. TRBV21-1 is an annotated pseudogene. The CDR3 is 14 amino acids. CDR3 nucleotides: TGTGCCAGCAGCAGCCATCTAAGCTCCTACGAGCAGTACTTC. It codes for CASSSHLSSYEQYF.

This clonotype came up many times. The chain employs TRBV6-5 and TRBJ1-1; tentatively, D is TRBD1 (5 bases). The length of the CDR3 is 14 residues. Germline V gene data show CDR1 as MNHEY and CDR2 as SVGAGI. V was shortened by 0 bases and J by 1 base, with 6 bases between the two germline ends. CDR3 sequence (DNA): TGTGCCAGCAGTTACTCTCAGGGGAACACTGAAGCTTTCTTT. This encodes CASSYSQGNTEAFF.

This clonotype has just a few counts. The chain uses TRBV27 and TRBJ2-7; D call uncertain. The V gene lost 3 bases and the J gene lost 2 bases, with 8 bases spanning the gap. The CDR3 spans 13 residues. Germline loops: CDR1 MNHEY, CDR2 SMNVEV (reference sequence). In nucleotides, the CDR3 is TGTGCCAGCAGTTTGGAATTTGCCTACGAGCAGTACTTC. Protein: CASSLEFAYEQYF.

Regarding this clonotype: An end of the junction differs from the germline gene, which may be a read error. This chain uses TRBV28 with TRBJ2-7; TRBD1 agrees at 8 bases. Germline CDR1 reads MDHEN; CDR2 reads SYDVKM. The CDR3 length is 14 residues. Written as DNA, the CDR3 is TGTGCCAGCAGTCTACCGGGACAGGTGAACGAGCGGTACTTC. Translated: CASSLPGQVNERYF.

The rearrangement uses TRBV7-2 and TRBJ2-1; 7 bases fit TRBD2. CDR3 size: 14 residues. Germline values: CDR1 SGHTA, CDR2 FQGNSA. Unmatched junction bases numbered 11, after V lost 6 bases and J lost 9 bases. DNA for the CDR3: TGTGCCAGCAGGGTGGATAGCGGGCTCGGTGAGCAGTTCTTC. Protein: CASRVDSGLGEQFF.

The CDR3 protein is CASSQHRGTEAFF. In DNA form, the CDR3 reads TGCGCCAGCAGCCAGCATCGGGGCACTGAAGCTTTCTTT. V and J are TRBV5-1 and TRBJ1-1; D gene unclear. Germline CDR1 reads SGHRS; CDR2 reads YFSETQ. This CDR3 is 13 amino acids long. V was clipped by 4 bases and J by 4 bases, with 11 bases between them. The full variable domain, its missing parts supplied by reference TRBV5-1 and TRBJ1-1, is KAGVTQTPRYLIKTRGQQVTLSCSPISGHRSVSWYQQTPGQGLQFLFEYFSETQRNKGNFPGRFSGRQFSNSRSEMNVSTLELGDSALYLCASSQHRGTEAFFGQGTRLTVV.

V and J are TRBV7-2 and TRBJ1-3, with D hard to call. V was trimmed by 5 bases and J by 4 bases, leaving 9 bases between them. Germline V gene lookup returns CDR1 SGHTA and CDR2 FQGNSA. The CDR3 loop spans 13 amino acids. DNA for the CDR3: TGTGCCAGCAGCCCCAATATCGGAAACACCATATATTTT. This codes for CASSPNIGNTIYF.

This clonotype was seen a few times. The chain carries TRBV5-5 and TRBJ1-4; D unresolved. In germline, CDR1 is SGHKS, CDR2 YYEKEE (reference sequence). V was clipped by 0 bases and J by 11 bases, with 14 bases between them. The CDR3 loop spans 14 amino acids. As DNA, the CDR3 is TGTGCCAGCAGCTTGGTTTCCGATAGAGGGAAACTGTTTTTT. Translated, it gives CASSLVSDRGKLFF.

Only a few counts were recorded for this clonotype. This CDR3 is CASSLGQGAPEQYF. The CDR3 DNA sequence: TGTGCCAGCAGTTTGGGACAGGGGGCTCCCGAGCAGTACTTC. The rearrangement uses TRBV27 and TRBJ2-7; 12 bases map to TRBD1. Germline CDR1 reads MNHEY; CDR2 reads SMNVEV (reference sequence). Losses at the gene ends were 3 bases for V and 6 bases for J; bases not matched to a gene: 3. CDR3 length equals 14 residues.

This clonotype was seen a handful of times. The rearrangement links TRBV29-1 to TRBJ1-2, with D possibly TRBD1 on 6 matching bases. CDR3 length: 13 amino acids. V shed 4 bases and J shed 6 bases, with 15 bases lying between them. Germline V gene data show CDR1 as SQVTM and CDR2 as ANQGSEA. The CDR3 nucleotides are TGCAGCGTTGCCAGGGGCCGGGGGGATGGCTACACCTTC. Translated: CSVARGRGDGYTF.

In this sample, this clonotype turned up a few times. The gene calls are TRBV5-5 and TRBJ2-5, with D hard to call. V dropped 5 bases and J dropped 2 bases, with 16 bases sitting between them. Germline lookup yields CDR1 SGHKS and CDR2 YYEKEE (reference sequence). The length of the CDR3 is 15 residues. The chain's CDR3 is CASSRPGVRQETQYF. CDR3 nucleotide sequence: TGTGCCAGCAGTCGACCGGGCGTACGTCAAGAGACCCAGTACTTC.

This sequence joins TRBV20-1 and TRBJ1-2; tentatively, D is TRBD1 (5 bases). This CDR3 has 17 amino acids. Germline V lookup: CDR1 DFQATT, CDR2 SNEGSKA (reference sequence). The V end lost 2 bases, the J end lost 6 bases, and 25 bases lay between the germline ends. This CDR3 is CSARSAGIQVLSDGYTF. In DNA, the CDR3 is TGCAGTGCTAGATCCGCCGGAATACAGGTTTTATCGGATGGCTACACCTTC.

This clonotype has ten or more counts. This chain uses TRBV4-1 with TRBJ2-1; 11 bases match TRBD2. Germline V CDR1 and CDR2: MGHRA, YSYEKL. The length of the CDR3 is 16 residues. V was clipped by 0 bases and J by 2 bases; unmatched bases: 0. The CDR3 DNA reads as TGCGCCAGCAGCCAAGAGGGACTAGCGGCCTACAATGAGCAGTTCTTC. Its translation: CASSQEGLAAYNEQFF.

The rearrangement links TRBV9 to TRBJ2-7; weak D call: TRBD2 (6 bases). Germline CDR1 is SGDLS and CDR2 is YYNGEE. V lost 1 base and J lost 3, with 14 bases in between. This CDR3 has 15 residues. The CDR3 DNA reads TGTGCCAGCAGCGTAAGTGGGGGGAATCTCTACGAGCAGTACTTC. Translating gives CASSVSGGNLYEQYF.

A few counts support this clonotype. The CDR3 DNA sequence: TGCAGTGCTAGCTACAGCCAAGAGACCCAGTACTTC. It specifies CSASYSQETQYF. The chain employs TRBV20-1 and TRBJ2-5, with unresolved D. In germline, CDR1 is DFQATT, CDR2 SNEGSKA (reference sequence). V was cut by 3 bases and J by 1 base, with 6 bases left in between. The CDR3 has 12 amino acids.

This clonotype was counted a few times. V is TRBV25-1 and J is TRBJ1-6; 10 nucleotides match TRBD1. Per germline, CDR1 MGHDK and CDR2 SYGVNS. This CDR3 has 16 amino acids. V shed 2 bases and J 15 bases; nucleotides not matched to a gene: 13. The CDR3 coding sequence is TGTGCCAGCAGTGAAGTGATGACAGGGGGCCCGGCCTACCTCCACTTT. Translating gives CASSEVMTGGPAYLHF.

This clonotype was counted only a few times. V usage is TRBV7-9 and J usage is TRBJ1-4, with 10 bases fitting TRBD1. Germline trimming cut 4 bases from V and 5 bases from J; bases unmatched to any gene: 10. Germline CDR1 and CDR2: SEHNR and FQNEAQ (reference sequence). The CDR3 totals 17 residues. The CDR3 DNA reads as TGTGCCAGCAGCTACGGACAGGGGGAAGGGGGAAATGAAAAACTGTTTTTT. Protein: CASSYGQGEGGNEKLFF. The whole variable domain, remainder taken from reference TRBV7-9 and TRBJ1-4, is DTGVSQNPRHKITKRGQNVTFRCDPISEHNRLYWYRQTLGQGPEFLTYFQNEAQLEKSRLLSDRFSAERPKGSFSTLEIQRTEQGDSAMYLCASSYGQGEGGNEKLFFGSGTQLSVL.

The chain recombines TRBV27 with TRBJ2-5, with 9 nucleotides matching TRBD2. Germline CDR1 and CDR2: MNHEY and SMNVEV (reference sequence). The CDR3 sequence is 16 residues long. Trimming removed 3 bases from V and 4 bases from J; junction bases left unmatched: 9. CDR3 sequence: CASSFGGTSRPETQYF. DNA of the CDR3: TGTGCCAGCAGTTTCGGGGGGACTAGCAGGCCAGAGACCCAGTACTTC.

This clonotype has a single count. The V and J genes are TRBV5-1 and TRBJ2-5, with 12 positions matching TRBD2. After removal of 3 bases from V and 5 bases from J, the junction contained 5 bases not matched to a gene. CDR3 length: 15 residues. CDR1 is SGHRS, CDR2 YFSETQ, per germline. This CDR3 is CASSSSGRAWETQYF. The CDR3 DNA reads as TGCGCCAGCAGCTCTAGCGGGAGGGCATGGGAGACCCAGTACTTC.

J is TRBJ2-7 and V is TRBV5-5; possibly TRBD1 for D (6 bases). The V end lost 2 bases, the J end lost 3 bases, and 15 bases lay between the germline ends. CDR1 is SGHKS and CDR2 is YYEKEE in the germline V gene (reference sequence). CDR3 size: 15 residues. The CDR3 DNA is TGTGCCAGCAGCTTCTCGCACCGGACAGTCTACGAGCAGTACTTC. It is translated as CASSFSHRTVYEQYF.

The rearrangement joins TRBV7-7 to TRBJ2-5; D possibly corresponds to TRBD1 (6 bases). Germline CDR1 and CDR2: SSHAT and FNYEAQ (reference sequence). V dropped 5 bases and J dropped 2 bases, with 30 bases sitting between them. The CDR3 has 20 amino acids. This chain's CDR3 is CASSATYTGTQTTGQETQYF. The CDR3 nucleotides read TGTGCCAGCAGCGCTACCTATACCGGGACACAAACAACGGGGCAAGAGACCCAGTACTTC.

The V gene is TRBV7-8, the J gene TRBJ2-6; 8 bases are a match to TRBD1. Germline trimming cut 6 bases from V and 0 bases from J; bases unmatched to any gene: 7. The germline V gene encodes CDR1 SGHVS and CDR2 FQNEAQ. The CDR3 is made up of 17 amino acids. Written as DNA, the CDR3 is TGTGCCAGCAGACCGACAGGGGACCCCTCTGGGGCCAACGTCCTGACTTTC. Its protein is CASRPTGDPSGANVLTF.